This is a list of T cell receptor beta chains from one sample in a study of cytomegalovirus exposure and HLA in healthy donors. The table came from immunoSEQ multiplex PCR; TCRdb's copy has only in-frame clones and leaves some out. Here the sample spans 110,000 to 150,000 clones, roughly 72% being singletons. Sequencing was performed on PBMCs. The receptors were gathered from a man aged 35-49 years in good health and CMV-seronegative. The CDR3 runs from the conserved cysteine through the conserved F or W. Clone size is not always given. Where it is, it says once, few, many or a class for expanded clones.

V gene: TRBV5-1; J gene: TRBJ2-7; clone size: NA; CDR3 protein: CASSSIAGGYEQYF
V gene: TRBV6-1; J gene: TRBJ2-1; clone size: NA; CDR3 protein: CAGSDFFFGSEQFF
V gene: TRBV6-1; J gene: TRBJ1-5; clone size: NA; CDR3 protein: CASSTGQGTIQPQHF
V gene: TRBV7-9; J gene: TRBJ2-7; clone size: NA; CDR3 protein: CASRQTGGSQYEQYF
V gene: TRBV5-4; J gene: TRBJ1-4; clone size: NA; CDR3 protein: CASSPGGEPEKLFF
V gene: TRBV30; J gene: TRBJ2-3; clone size: NA; CDR3 protein: CAWSVRGTQYF
V gene: TRBV4-1; J gene: TRBJ1-2; clone size: NA; CDR3 protein: CASSQPGQGYGYTF
V gene: TRBV4-3; J gene: TRBJ2-4; clone size: NA; CDR3 protein: CASSQGGAGVYKNIQYF
V gene: TRBV5-1; J gene: TRBJ1-4; clone size: NA; CDR3 protein: CASSLERTNEKLFF
V gene: TRBV6-5; J gene: TRBJ2-7; clone size: few; CDR3 protein: CASSHGRGLYEQYF
V gene: TRBV6-5; J gene: TRBJ1-1; clone size: few; CDR3 protein: CASSSNPRATEAFF
V gene: TRBV6-5; J gene: TRBJ2-5; clone size: NA; CDR3 protein: CASSPTGGRGQTQYF
V gene: TRBV28; J gene: TRBJ1-2; clone size: NA; CDR3 protein: CASSSPGDYGYTF
V gene: TRBV10-3; J gene: TRBJ1-1; clone size: few; CDR3 protein: CAISSTGEFDTEAFF
V gene: TRBV7-9; J gene: TRBJ1-2; clone size: NA; CDR3 protein: CASSFGQGDGYTF
V gene: TRBV30; J gene: TRBJ1-2; clone size: NA; CDR3 protein: CASPGQGPPTNYGYTF
V gene: TRBV7-8; J gene: TRBJ2-5; clone size: few; CDR3 protein: CASSLWSRAEETQYF
V gene: TRBV29-1; J gene: TRBJ2-1; clone size: few; CDR3 protein: CSVPGSSYNEQFF
V gene: TRBV5-4; J gene: TRBJ2-7; clone size: NA; CDR3 protein: CASSRGTGGPYEQYF
V gene: TRBV27; J gene: TRBJ1-2; clone size: NA; CDR3 protein: CASSSYTGTGFRGYTF
V gene: TRBV6-1; J gene: TRBJ1-2; clone size: NA; CDR3 protein: CASSALGQGRDGYTF
V gene: TRBV9; J gene: TRBJ2-5; clone size: NA; CDR3 protein: CASSVPGLGETQYF
V gene: TRBV5-1; J gene: TRBJ2-7; clone size: few; CDR3 protein: CAGSTGDPPYEQYF
V gene: TRBV7-9; J gene: TRBJ2-1; clone size: NA; CDR3 protein: CASSLGTSGYNEQFF